This entry lists 12 T cell receptor beta chains sequenced from one sample in a study of human T cells and chemical hapten exposure. Using its own MiXCR run on the RACE reads, TCRdb lists one record per CDR3 protein. The data contain more than 75,000 distinct CDR3 sequences, roughly 8.7% of them singletons. As for time point: healthy volunteer bleed at 6 weeks. RNA extraction used unfractionated whole blood as the source of total RNA. Sequenced sample: whole blood. These TCRs come from a male donor in good health. Some clones in this sample may be carry-over from other donors' samples.

The chain recombines TRBV20-1 with TRBJ1-5; 7 positions match TRBD1. The CDR3 is 15 amino acids. The germline V gene has CDR1 DFQATT and CDR2 SNEGSKA (reference sequence). V shed 0 bases, J shed 7 bases, and the junction held 9 bases outside the gene matches. CDR3 coding DNA: TGCAGTGCTAGAGATGGGGGAGGGGGCGAGCAGCCCCAGCATTTT. Translating gives CSARDGGGGEQPQHF.

The chain combines TRBV11-1 with TRBJ1-2, with D possibly being TRBD1 (5 bases). Trimming cost V 4 bases and J 4 bases, with 13 bases left between them. CDR3 length: 14 residues. Germline values: CDR1 SGHAT, CDR2 FQDESV (reference sequence). The CDR3 DNA sequence: TGTGCCAGCAGCTCGTTGACAGCATCCTATGGCTACACCTTC. This translates into CASSSLTASYGYTF.

Only a few counts were recorded for this clonotype. The chain is built from TRBV7-2 and TRBJ2-5; D remains unclear. The CDR3 has 13 residues. Germline V gene lookup returns CDR1 SGHTA and CDR2 FQGNSA. V was trimmed by 3 bases and J by 2 bases, leaving 7 bases between them. The CDR3 loop reads CASSLRIQETQYF. CDR3 nucleotides: TGTGCCAGCAGCTTGCGGATACAAGAGACCCAGTACTTC.

This clonotype was seen at least ten times. The chain joins TRBV27 to TRBJ2-5; D ambiguous. Germline CDR1 MNHEY, CDR2 SMNVEV (reference sequence). V shed 6 bases and J shed 3 bases, with 11 bases lying between them. This CDR3 is 13 amino acids long. CDR3 sequence: CASSRGFEETQYF. In nucleotides, the CDR3 is TGTGCCAGCAGCCGCGGTTTCGAAGAGACCCAGTACTTC.

This clonotype has only a few counts. V gene TRBV27 combines with J gene TRBJ2-5; 7 bases align to TRBD2. V lost 5 bases to trimming and J lost 4 bases; unmatched junction nucleotides: 10. Per germline, CDR1 MNHEY and CDR2 SMNVEV (reference sequence). The CDR3 length is 15 residues. CDR3 nucleotide sequence: TGTGCCAGCAGTCCCAAGTCGGCGGGAGTAGAGACCCAGTACTTC. Its translation: CASSPKSAGVETQYF.

The table lists this clonotype with a few counts. This sequence joins TRBV7-2 and TRBJ2-5; D remains unclear. CDR1 and CDR2 (germline): SGHTA, FQGNSA. Trimming left V 5 bases short and J 7 bases short, with 11 bases between. This CDR3 is 12 amino acids long. DNA for the CDR3: TGTGCCAGCAGCCTCACAACGGGGACCCAGTACTTC. Encoded protein: CASSLTTGTQYF.

This clonotype has at least ten counts. The CDR3: CASSSWGSGSSTDTQYF. The CDR3 DNA follows: TGTGCCAGCAGCTCATGGGGTAGCGGGAGTTCGACAGATACGCAGTATTTT. The chain joins TRBV7-2 to TRBJ2-3; TRBD2 aligns across 9 bases. Trimming at V came to 4 bases and at J to 3 bases, leaving 11 bases not matched to a gene. The germline V gene has CDR1 SGHTA and CDR2 FQGNSA. The CDR3 length is 17 residues.

The chain has TRBV27 and TRBJ2-7; 10 nucleotides agree with TRBD1. With 3 bases clipped from V and 1 base from J, the junction kept 6 bases outside the gene matches. The germline gives CDR1 MNHEY, CDR2 SMNVEV (reference sequence). The CDR3 is made up of 16 amino acids. CDR3 region: CASSFLRTGGSYEQYF. The CDR3 DNA follows: TGTGCCAGCAGTTTCCTGCGGACAGGGGGTTCCTACGAGCAGTACTTC.

The chain uses TRBV10-3 and TRBJ1-2; a possible D gene is TRBD1 (5 bases). CDR3 length: 15 amino acids. From germline, CDR1 is ENHRY and CDR2 SYGVKD. The V end lost 1 base, the J end lost 3 bases, and 12 bases lay between the germline ends. The DNA for the CDR3 is TGTGCCATCAGTGAGTTGGGCAGGGAAGACTATGGCTACACCTTC. Translated: CAISELGREDYGYTF.

The rearrangement joins TRBV14 to TRBJ1-1, with D maybe TRBD1 (5 bases). Germline V gene sequence: CDR1 SGHDN, CDR2 FVKESK. V lost 0 bases, J lost 4 bases, and 9 bases lay in between. The CDR3 extends over 14 amino acids. CDR3 nucleotide sequence: TGTGCCAGCAGCCAAGAGGCTAGGGGCACTGAAGCTTTCTTT. It is translated as CASSQEARGTEAFF.

The chain uses TRBV7-9 and TRBJ2-7, with 8 bases fitting TRBD1. Trimming at V came to 4 bases and at J to 2 bases, leaving 10 bases not matched to a gene. CDR3 length equals 16 residues. The germline V gene has CDR1 SEHNR and CDR2 FQNEAQ (reference sequence). For the CDR3, the DNA is TGTGCCAGCAGCTCCTCCGGACAGGGTGGAACCTACGAGCAGTACTTC. Protein product: CASSSSGQGGTYEQYF.

The rearrangement joins TRBV11-2 to TRBJ2-4; 8 positions agree with TRBD2. The CDR3 totals 18 residues. The trim removed 5 bases at V and 0 bases at J, leaving 12 bases unmatched. Germline V gives CDR1 SGHAT, CDR2 FQNNGV. The CDR3 spells CASSQLAGGRQAKNIQYF. CDR3 nucleotide sequence: TGTGCCAGCAGCCAGCTGGCGGGAGGAAGGCAAGCCAAAAACATTCAGTACTTC.